This T cell receptor (beta chain) derives from a study of blood T cells in healthy people across ages. The study recruited healthy Caucasian donors from Russia who were aged about 6 to 90. Overall study findings and caveats: A roughly linear fall in TCR beta diversity per million T cells was seen with increasing age. Reliance upon unsorted PBMCs precluded definitive naive versus antigen-experienced comparison.

Together with a sample-barcoded 5' primer, a J-beta primer mix was included in a second PCR lasting about 7 to 11 cycles. Sequencing yielded, for each sample, at least 2.5 million paired-end reads carrying CDR3. From the 5' RACE reads, TCRdb called clonotypes with MiXCR, one entry per CDR3 protein. The sample carries around 870,000 distinct CDR3 sequences, about 28% recorded once. This clonotype has just a few counts. Its antigen remains unknown. Per germline, CDR1 SGHAT and CDR2 FQNNGV. V was clipped by 1 base and J by 8 bases, with 12 bases between them. The CDR3 runs to 14 residues. The chain links TRBV11-2 to TRBJ2-1; either TRBD1 or TRBD2 may supply D (5 bases each). Material for sequencing was blood. The receptor's source is a woman older than 75 in good health. CDR3 sequence (DNA): TGTGCCAGCAGCTTAGTACCTCTGGGGGATGAGCAGTTCTTC. Its translation is CASSLVPLGDEQFF.